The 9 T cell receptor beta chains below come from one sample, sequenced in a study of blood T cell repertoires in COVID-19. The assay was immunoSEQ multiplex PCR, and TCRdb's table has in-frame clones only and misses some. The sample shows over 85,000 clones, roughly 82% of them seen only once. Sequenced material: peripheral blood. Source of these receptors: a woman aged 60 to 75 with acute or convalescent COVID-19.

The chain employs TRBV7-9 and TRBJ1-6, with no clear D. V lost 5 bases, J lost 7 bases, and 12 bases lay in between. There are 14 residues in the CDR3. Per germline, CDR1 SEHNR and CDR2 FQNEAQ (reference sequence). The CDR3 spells CASSLTPRNSPLHF. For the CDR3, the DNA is TGTGCCAGCAGCCTTACCCCGCGGAATTCACCCCTCCACTTT.

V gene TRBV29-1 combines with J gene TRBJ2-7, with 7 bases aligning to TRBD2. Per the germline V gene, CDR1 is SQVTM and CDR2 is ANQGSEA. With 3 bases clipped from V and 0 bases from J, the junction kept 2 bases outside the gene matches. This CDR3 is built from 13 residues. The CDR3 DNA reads TGCAGCGTTGACGGGGGGAGCTCCTACGAGCAGTACTTC. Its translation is CSVDGGSSYEQYF.

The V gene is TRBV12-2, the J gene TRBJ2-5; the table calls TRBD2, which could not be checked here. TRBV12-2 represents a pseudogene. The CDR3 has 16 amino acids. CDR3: CASRLAPGVPKETQYF. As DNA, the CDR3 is TGTGCAAGTCGCTTGGCCCCGGGGGTACCAAAAGAGACCCAGTACTTC.

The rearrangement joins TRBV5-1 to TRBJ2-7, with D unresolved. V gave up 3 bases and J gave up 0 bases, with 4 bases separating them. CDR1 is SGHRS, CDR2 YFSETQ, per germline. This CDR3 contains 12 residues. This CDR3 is CASSSSSYEQYF. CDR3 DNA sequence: TGCGCCAGCAGCTCGAGCTCCTACGAGCAGTACTTC. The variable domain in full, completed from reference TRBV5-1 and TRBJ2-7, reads KAGVTQTPRYLIKTRGQQVTLSCSPISGHRSVSWYQQTPGQGLQFLFEYFSETQRNKGNFPGRFSGRQFSNSRSEMNVSTLELGDSALYLCASSSSSYEQYFGPGTRLTVT.

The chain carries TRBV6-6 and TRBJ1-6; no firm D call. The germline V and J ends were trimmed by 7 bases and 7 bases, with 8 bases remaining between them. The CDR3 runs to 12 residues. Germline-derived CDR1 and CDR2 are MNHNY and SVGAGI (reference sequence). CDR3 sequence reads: CASIEGNSPLHF. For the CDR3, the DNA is TGTGCCAGCATTGAGGGCAATTCACCCCTCCACTTT.

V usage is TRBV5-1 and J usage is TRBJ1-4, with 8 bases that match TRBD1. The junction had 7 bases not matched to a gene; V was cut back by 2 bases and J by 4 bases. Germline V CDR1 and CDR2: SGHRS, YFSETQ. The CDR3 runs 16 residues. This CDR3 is CASSFYYRGGNEKLFF. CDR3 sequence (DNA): TGCGCCAGCAGCTTCTACTACAGGGGGGGTAATGAAAAACTGTTTTTT.

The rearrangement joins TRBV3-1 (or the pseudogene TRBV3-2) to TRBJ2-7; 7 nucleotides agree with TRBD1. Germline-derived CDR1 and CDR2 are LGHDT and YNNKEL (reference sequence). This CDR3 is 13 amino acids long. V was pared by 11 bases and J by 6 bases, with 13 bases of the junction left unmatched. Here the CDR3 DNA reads TGTGCCGCAAGGGGGCCCCGATCCCGCGAGCAGTACTTC. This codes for CAARGPRSREQYF.

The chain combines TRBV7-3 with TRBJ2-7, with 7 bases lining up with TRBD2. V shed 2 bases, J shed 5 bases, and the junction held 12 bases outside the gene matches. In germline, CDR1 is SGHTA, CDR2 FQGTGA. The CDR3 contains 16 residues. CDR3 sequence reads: CASSLGPAGKSNEQYF. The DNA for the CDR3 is TGTGCCAGCAGCTTAGGGCCAGCGGGGAAGTCGAACGAGCAGTACTTC.

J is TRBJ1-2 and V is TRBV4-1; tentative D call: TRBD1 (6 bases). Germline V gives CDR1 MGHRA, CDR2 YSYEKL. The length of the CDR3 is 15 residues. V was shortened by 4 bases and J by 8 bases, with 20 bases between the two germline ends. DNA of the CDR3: TGCGCCAGCAGCCCCTCCGGGGGGCCTCGGGCGGGCTACACCTTC. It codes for CASSPSGGPRAGYTF.